This entry lists 16 T cell receptor beta chains sequenced from one sample in a study of vaccination effects on CD4 cells after COVID-19. TCRdb keeps only in-frame clones here, not all; method: immunoSEQ multiplex PCR. This table has tens of thousands of clones, roughly four fifths appearing once. Between days 9 and 10 of culture, CD4+ T cells were separated out. Their antigens are not known. The sample here was CD4+ T cells from PBMCs cultured without peptide, taken before COVID-19 vaccination. These receptor sequences come from a human donor who received a COVID-19 vaccine.

The V gene is TRBV2, the J gene TRBJ2-5; 9 bases match TRBD2. Losses at the gene ends were 6 bases for V and 2 bases for J; bases not matched to a gene: 13. The CDR3 consists of 17 residues. Per the germline V gene, CDR1 is SNHLY and CDR2 is FYNNEI. In DNA, the CDR3 is TGTGCCAGCAGGAGTTTTAAGACTAGCGGAACACAAGAGACCCAGTACTTC. Translation gives CASRSFKTSGTQETQYF.

J is TRBJ2-7 and V is TRBV6-5, with 8 bases aligning to TRBD1. There are 13 residues in the CDR3. Germline values: CDR1 MNHEY, CDR2 SVGAGI. CDR3 in DNA: TGTGCCAGCAGTTACGGGAGGACAGGGACAATTGACGTC. It encodes CASSYGRTGTIDV.

The chain combines TRBV5-1 with TRBJ2-1; D is unclear. Per germline, CDR1 SGHRS and CDR2 YFSETQ. The CDR3 has 14 residues. V lost 1 base to trimming and J lost 4 bases, with 9 bases between them. This CDR3 is CASSLIAAYNEQFF. The CDR3 nucleotides read TGCGCCAGCAGCTTGATCGCAGCTTACAATGAGCAGTTCTTC.

The chain combines TRBV23-1 with TRBJ1-6, with D unresolved. TRBV23-1 is classed as an ORF, of uncertain function. The V end lost 10 bases, the J end lost 8 bases, and 9 bases lay between the germline ends. The CDR3 spans 11 residues. CDR3 DNA sequence: TGCGCCACCCCTTCGGATTCACCCCTCCACTTT. Encoded protein: CATPSDSPLHF.

This chain joins TRBV10-3 and TRBJ2-3; 7 nucleotides agree with TRBD2. Looked up from germline, CDR1 is ENHRY and CDR2 is SYGVKD. The CDR3 is 13 amino acids. V was pared by 7 bases and J by 6 bases, with 7 bases of the junction left unmatched. CDR3 protein: CAINERGGDTQYF. The CDR3 nucleotides read TGTGCCATCAACGAGCGGGGAGGGGATACGCAGTATTTT.

The rearrangement links TRBV7-9 to TRBJ1-1, with unresolved D. Deletions cut 2 bases from V and 0 bases from J, with 4 bases between. Germline V lookup: CDR1 SEHNR, CDR2 FQNEAQ (reference sequence). CDR3 length equals 13 residues. The CDR3 region is CASSLTLNTEAFF. CDR3 bases: TGTGCCAGCAGCTTAACTCTGAACACTGAAGCTTTCTTT.

The chain carries TRBV24-1 and TRBJ2-3; possibly TRBD2 for D (6 bases). CDR3 size: 16 residues. Germline CDR1 is KGHDR and CDR2 is SFDVKD. The V end lost 6 bases, the J end lost 4 bases, and 19 bases lay between the germline ends. The DNA of the CDR3 is TGTGCCACCAGTAGGACCACTGGGGGGACGGCAGATACGCAGTATTTT. Its protein is CATSRTTGGTADTQYF.

This sequence joins TRBV5-1 and TRBJ2-6; perhaps TRBD2 as D (5 bases). The CDR3 is made up of 15 amino acids. The germline V gene encodes CDR1 SGHRS and CDR2 YFSETQ. V shed 7 bases and J shed 2 bases, with 13 bases lying between them. The CDR3 DNA is TGCGCCAGCTCGGGAACGACCCCTGGGGCCAACGTCCTGACTTTC. Translation gives CASSGTTPGANVLTF.

This chain uses TRBV24-1 with TRBJ2-1; tentative D call: TRBD1 (7 bases). CDR3 length: 16 residues. V was clipped by 5 bases and J by 7 bases, with 20 bases between them. The germline CDR1 and CDR2 sequences are KGHDR and SFDVKD. The CDR3 region has the DNA TGTGCCACCAGTGCCAGAGGGAAGGGGGCGGGAAATGAGCAGTTCTTC. It is translated as CATSARGKGAGNEQFF.

The chain has TRBV5-1 and TRBJ2-3, with 16 nucleotides matching TRBD2. Germline CDR1 and CDR2: SGHRS and YFSETQ. With V trimmed by 4 bases and J by 5 bases, 1 base remained unmatched. This CDR3 spans 15 amino acids. The CDR3 region has the DNA TGCGCCAGCAGCGGGACTAGCGGGGGGGTAGATACGCAGTATTTT. Encoded protein: CASSGTSGGVDTQYF.

Concerning this clone itself: At one end the junction does not follow the germline gene, possibly because of a read error. J is TRBJ1-1 and V is TRBV3-1 (or the pseudogene TRBV3-2); D ambiguous. Germline CDR1 and CDR2: LGHDT and YNNKEL (reference sequence). The CDR3 length is 16 residues. CDR3 region: CASSQMGWEMKTEAFF. The CDR3 DNA is TGTGCCAGCAGCCAGATGGGGTGGGAGATGAAGACTGAAGCTTTCTTT.

This clone was picked up a small number of times. The J gene is TRBJ2-1, the V gene TRBV7-9; 7 nucleotides line up with TRBD1. This CDR3 has 14 residues. With 11 bases clipped from V and 5 bases from J, the junction kept 12 bases outside the gene matches. CDR1 is SEHNR, CDR2 FQNEAQ, per germline (reference sequence). CDR3 sequence: CALAFIQGNNEQFF. CDR3 in DNA: TGTGCCCTAGCCTTCATACAGGGGAACAATGAGCAGTTCTTC.

This rearrangement joins TRBV1 to TRBJ2-7; the table's D call, TRBD1, has no DNA check behind it. TRBV1 is shown as a pseudogene. The CDR3 has 14 residues. CDR3 in amino acids: CTSSHNPGSDEQYV. The CDR3 nucleotides are TGCACCAGCAGCCATAACCCAGGATCGGACGAGCAGTACGTC.

The rearrangement uses TRBV10-2 and TRBJ2-2; weak D call: TRBD1 (5 bases). CDR3 length: 13 amino acids. Trimming stripped 8 bases from V and 6 bases from J, with 13 bases between. Per the germline V gene, CDR1 is WSHSY and CDR2 is SAAADI. CDR3 DNA: TGCGCCAGCGCAAAACAGGCAGCCGGGGAGCTGTTTTTT. Translating it yields CASAKQAAGELFF.

The V and J genes are TRBV30 and TRBJ1-5, with 8 bases lining up with TRBD1. The CDR3 spans 12 residues. J was trimmed by 7 bases and V by 5 bases; bases with no gene match: 4. Germline CDR1 GTSNPN, CDR2 SVGIG (reference sequence). The CDR3 reads CAWGQGGQPQHF. In nucleotides, the CDR3 is TGTGCCTGGGGACAGGGAGGGCAGCCCCAGCATTTT. Full variable domain (missing parts from reference TRBV30 and TRBJ1-5): SQTIHQWPATLVQPVGSPLSLECTVEGTSNPNLYWYRQAAGRGLQLLFYSVGIGQISSEVPQNLSASRPQDRQFILSSKKLLLSDSGFYLCAWGQGGQPQHFGDGTRLSIL.

The chain combines TRBV2 with TRBJ2-5; D may match TRBD1 or TRBD2 (5 bases each). The CDR3 consists of 13 residues. Germline lookup yields CDR1 SNHLY and CDR2 FYNNEI. The V gene lost 2 bases and the J gene lost 5 bases, with 9 bases spanning the gap. CDR3 nucleotides: TGTGCCAGCAGTGAAAGGGACCGGGAGACCCAGTACTTC. Amino acid sequence: CASSERDRETQYF.